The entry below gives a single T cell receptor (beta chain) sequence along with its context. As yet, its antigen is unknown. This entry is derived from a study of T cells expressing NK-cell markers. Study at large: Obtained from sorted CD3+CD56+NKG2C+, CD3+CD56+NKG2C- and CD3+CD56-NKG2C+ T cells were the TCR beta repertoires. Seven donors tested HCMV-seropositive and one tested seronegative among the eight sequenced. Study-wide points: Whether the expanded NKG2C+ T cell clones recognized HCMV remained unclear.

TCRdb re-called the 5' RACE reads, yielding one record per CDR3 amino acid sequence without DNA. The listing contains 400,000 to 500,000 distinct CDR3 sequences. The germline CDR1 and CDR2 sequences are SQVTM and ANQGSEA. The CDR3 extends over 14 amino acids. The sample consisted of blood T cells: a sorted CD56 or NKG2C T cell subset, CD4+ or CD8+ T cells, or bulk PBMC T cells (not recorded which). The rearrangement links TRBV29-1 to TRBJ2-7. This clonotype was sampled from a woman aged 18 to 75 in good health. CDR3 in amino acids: CSVEDRSLSYEQYF.